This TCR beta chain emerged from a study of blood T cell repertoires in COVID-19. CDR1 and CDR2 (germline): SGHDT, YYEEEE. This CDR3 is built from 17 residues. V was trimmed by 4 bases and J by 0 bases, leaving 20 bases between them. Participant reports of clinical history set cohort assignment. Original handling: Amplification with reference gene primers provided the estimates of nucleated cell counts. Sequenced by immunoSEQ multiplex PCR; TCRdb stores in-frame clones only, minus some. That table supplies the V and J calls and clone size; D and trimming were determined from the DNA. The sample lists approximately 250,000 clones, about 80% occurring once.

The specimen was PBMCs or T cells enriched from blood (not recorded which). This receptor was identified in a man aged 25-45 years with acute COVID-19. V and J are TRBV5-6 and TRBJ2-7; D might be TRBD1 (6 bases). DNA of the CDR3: TGTGCCAGCAGCCTCACCTGGGGGCCCCTCAACTCCTACGAGCAGTACGTC. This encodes CASSLTWGPLNSYEQYV.